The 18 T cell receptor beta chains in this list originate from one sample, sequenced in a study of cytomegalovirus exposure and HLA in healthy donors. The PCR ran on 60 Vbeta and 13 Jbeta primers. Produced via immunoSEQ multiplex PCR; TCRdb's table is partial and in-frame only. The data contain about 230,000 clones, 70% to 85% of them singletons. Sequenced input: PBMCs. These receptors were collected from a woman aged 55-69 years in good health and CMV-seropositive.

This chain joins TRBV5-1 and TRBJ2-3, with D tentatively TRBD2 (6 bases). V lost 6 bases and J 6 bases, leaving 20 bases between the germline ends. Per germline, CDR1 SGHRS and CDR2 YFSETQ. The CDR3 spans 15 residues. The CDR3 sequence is CASKGTGLQSDTQYF. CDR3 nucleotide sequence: TGCGCCAGCAAGGGAACGGGACTCCAATCGGATACGCAGTATTTT.

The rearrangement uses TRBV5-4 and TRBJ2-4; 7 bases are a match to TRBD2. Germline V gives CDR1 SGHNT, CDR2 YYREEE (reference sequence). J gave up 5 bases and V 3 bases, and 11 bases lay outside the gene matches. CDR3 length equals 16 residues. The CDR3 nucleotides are TGTGCCAGCAGCTCGGGGCCGGGGGGATCGCAAAACATTCAGTACTTC. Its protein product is CASSSGPGGSQNIQYF.

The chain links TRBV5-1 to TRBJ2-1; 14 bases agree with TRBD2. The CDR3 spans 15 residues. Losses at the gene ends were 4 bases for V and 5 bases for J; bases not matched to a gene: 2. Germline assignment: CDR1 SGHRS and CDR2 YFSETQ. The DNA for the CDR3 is TGCGCCAGCAGCAGGGGACTAGCGGGGGACAATGAGCAGTTCTTC. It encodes CASSRGLAGDNEQFF.

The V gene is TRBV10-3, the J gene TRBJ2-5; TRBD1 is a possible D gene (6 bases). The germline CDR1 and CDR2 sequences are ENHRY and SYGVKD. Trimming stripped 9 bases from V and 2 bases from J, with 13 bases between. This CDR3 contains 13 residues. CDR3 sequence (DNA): TGTGCCATAGGGGACACAAATCAAGAGACCCAGTACTTC. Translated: CAIGDTNQETQYF.

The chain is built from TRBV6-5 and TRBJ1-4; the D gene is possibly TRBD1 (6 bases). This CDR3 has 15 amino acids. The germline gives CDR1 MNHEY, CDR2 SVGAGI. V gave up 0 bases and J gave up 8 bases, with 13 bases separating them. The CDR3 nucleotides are TGTGCCAGCAGTTACTCGACAGGCCCTGGCGAAAAACTGTTTTTT. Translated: CASSYSTGPGEKLFF.

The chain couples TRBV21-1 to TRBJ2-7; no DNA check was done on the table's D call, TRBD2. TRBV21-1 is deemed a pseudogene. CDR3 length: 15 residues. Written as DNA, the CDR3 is TGTGCCAGCAGCAAAGGAGGGCGAGTAGTCGACGAGCAGTACTTC. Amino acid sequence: CASSKGGRVVDEQYF.

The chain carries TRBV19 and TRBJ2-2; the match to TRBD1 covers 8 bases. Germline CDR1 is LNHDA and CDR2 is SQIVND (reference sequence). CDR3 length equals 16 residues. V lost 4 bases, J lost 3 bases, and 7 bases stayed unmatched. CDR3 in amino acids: CASSTQGGSYTGELFF. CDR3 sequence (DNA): TGTGCCAGTAGTACACAGGGGGGCTCGTACACCGGGGAGCTGTTTTTT.

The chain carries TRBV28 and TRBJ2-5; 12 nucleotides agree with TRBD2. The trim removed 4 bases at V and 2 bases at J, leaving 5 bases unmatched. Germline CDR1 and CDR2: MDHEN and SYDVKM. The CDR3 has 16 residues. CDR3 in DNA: TGTGCCAGCAGTTCAGGGACTAGCGGGCCTCAAGAGACCCAGTACTTC. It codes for CASSSGTSGPQETQYF.

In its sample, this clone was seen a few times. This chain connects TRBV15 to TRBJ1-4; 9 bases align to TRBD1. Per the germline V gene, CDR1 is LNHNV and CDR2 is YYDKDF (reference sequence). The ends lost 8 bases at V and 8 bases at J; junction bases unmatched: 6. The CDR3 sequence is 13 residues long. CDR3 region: CATWDREGEKLFF. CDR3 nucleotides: TGTGCCACCTGGGACAGGGAGGGGGAAAAACTGTTTTTT.

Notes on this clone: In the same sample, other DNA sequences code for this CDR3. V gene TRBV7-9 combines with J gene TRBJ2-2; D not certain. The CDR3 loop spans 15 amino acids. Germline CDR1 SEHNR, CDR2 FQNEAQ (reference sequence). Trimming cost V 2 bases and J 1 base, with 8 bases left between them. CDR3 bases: TGTGCCAGCAGCTTATCTGGCGGGAACACCGGGGAGCTGTTTTTT. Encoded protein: CASSLSGGNTGELFF. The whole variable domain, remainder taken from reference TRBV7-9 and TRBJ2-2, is DTGVSQNPRHKITKRGQNVTFRCDPISEHNRLYWYRQTLGQGPEFLTYFQNEAQLEKSRLLSDRFSAERPKGSFSTLEIQRTEQGDSAMYLCASSLSGGNTGELFFGEGSRLTVL.

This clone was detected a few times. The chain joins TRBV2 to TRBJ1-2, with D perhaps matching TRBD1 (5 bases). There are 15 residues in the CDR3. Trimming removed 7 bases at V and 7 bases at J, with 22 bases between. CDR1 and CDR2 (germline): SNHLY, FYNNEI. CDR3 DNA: TGTGCCAGCACTCCCCGAACTGACGGGGGAACTGGCTACACCTTC. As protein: CASTPRTDGGTGYTF.

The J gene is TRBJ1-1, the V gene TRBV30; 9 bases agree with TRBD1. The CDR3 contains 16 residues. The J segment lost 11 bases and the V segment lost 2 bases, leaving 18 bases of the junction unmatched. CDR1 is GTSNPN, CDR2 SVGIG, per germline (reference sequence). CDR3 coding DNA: TGTGCCTGGAGTCCCGGGTTTATGGACAGGGGATTCGGGGCTTTCTTT. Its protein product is CAWSPGFMDRGFGAFF.

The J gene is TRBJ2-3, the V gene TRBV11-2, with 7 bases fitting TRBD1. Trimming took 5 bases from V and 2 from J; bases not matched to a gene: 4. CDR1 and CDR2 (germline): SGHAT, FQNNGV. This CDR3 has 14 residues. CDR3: CASSMGQNTDTQYF. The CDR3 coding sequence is TGTGCCAGCAGCATGGGACAGAACACAGATACGCAGTATTTT.

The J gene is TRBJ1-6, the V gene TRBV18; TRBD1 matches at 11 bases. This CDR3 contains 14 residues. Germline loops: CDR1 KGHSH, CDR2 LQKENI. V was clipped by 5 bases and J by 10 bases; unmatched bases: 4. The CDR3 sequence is CASSRTGGDSPLHF. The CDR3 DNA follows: TGTGCCAGCTCAAGGACAGGGGGCGACTCACCCCTCCACTTT.

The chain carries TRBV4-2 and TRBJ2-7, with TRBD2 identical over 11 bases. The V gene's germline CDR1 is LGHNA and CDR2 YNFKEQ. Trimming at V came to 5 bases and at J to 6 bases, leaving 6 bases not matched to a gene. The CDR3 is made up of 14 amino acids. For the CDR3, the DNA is TGTGCCAGCAGCAATAGCGGGAGGGCCGGCGAGCAGTACTTC. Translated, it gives CASSNSGRAGEQYF.

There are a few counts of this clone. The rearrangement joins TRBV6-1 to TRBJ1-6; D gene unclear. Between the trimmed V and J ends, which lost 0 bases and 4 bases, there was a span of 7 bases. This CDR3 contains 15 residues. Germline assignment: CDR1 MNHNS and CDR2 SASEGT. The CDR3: CASSEALGYNSPLHF. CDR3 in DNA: TGTGCCAGCAGTGAAGCGCTCGGGTATAATTCACCCCTCCACTTT.

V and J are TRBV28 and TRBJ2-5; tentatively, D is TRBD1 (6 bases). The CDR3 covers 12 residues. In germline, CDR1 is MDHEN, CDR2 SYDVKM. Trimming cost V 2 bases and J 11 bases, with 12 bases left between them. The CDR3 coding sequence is TGTGCCAGCAGTTTACAGGGGACCCGGCAGTACTTC. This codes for CASSLQGTRQYF.

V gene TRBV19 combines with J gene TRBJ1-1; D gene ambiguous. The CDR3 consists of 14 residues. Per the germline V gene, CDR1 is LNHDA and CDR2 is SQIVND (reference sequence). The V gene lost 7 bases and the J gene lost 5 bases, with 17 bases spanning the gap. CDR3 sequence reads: CASTTPGVFTEAFF. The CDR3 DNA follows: TGTGCCAGTACCACCCCGGGTGTGTTTACTGAAGCTTTCTTT. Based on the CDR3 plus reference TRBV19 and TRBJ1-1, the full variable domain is DGGITQSPKYLFRKEGQNVTLSCEQNLNHDAMYWYRQDPGQGLRLIYYSQIVNDFQKGDIAEGYSVSREKKESFPLTVTSAQKNPTAFYLCASTTPGVFTEAFFGQGTRLTVV.